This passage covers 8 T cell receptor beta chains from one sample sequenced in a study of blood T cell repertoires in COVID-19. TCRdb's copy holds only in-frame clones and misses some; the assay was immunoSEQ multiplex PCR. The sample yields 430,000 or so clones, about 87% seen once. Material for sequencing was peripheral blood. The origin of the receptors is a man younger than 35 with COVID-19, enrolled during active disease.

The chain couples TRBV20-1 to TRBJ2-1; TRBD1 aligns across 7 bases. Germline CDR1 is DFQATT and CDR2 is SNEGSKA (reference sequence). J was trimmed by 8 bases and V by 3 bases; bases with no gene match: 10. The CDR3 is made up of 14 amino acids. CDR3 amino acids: CSASGDRVLDEQFF. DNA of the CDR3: TGCAGTGCTAGTGGAGACAGGGTTTTGGATGAGCAGTTCTTC.

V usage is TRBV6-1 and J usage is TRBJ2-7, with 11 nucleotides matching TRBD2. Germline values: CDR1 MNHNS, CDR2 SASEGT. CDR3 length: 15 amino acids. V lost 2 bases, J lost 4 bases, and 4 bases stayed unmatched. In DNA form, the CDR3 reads TGTGCCAGCAGTGAATTACTAGCGGGAGAATACGAGCAGTACTTC. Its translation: CASSELLAGEYEQYF.

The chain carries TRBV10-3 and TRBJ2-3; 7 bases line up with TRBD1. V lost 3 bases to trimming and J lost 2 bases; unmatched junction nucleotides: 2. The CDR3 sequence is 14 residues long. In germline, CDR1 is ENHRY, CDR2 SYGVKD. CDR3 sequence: CAISEDRVTDTQYF. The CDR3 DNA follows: TGTGCCATCAGTGAAGACAGGGTCACAGATACGCAGTATTTT.

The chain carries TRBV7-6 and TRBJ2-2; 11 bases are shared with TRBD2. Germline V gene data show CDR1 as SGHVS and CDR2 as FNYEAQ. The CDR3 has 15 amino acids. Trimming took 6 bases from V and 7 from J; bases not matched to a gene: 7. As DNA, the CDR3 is TGTGCCAGCAGGCTTAGCGGGGGGGCCGTCGGGGAGCTGTTTTTT. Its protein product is CASRLSGGAVGELFF.

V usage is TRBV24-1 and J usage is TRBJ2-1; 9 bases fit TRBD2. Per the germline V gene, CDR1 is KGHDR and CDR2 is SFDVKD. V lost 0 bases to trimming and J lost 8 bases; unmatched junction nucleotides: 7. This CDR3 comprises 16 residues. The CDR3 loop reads CATSDLNSGSSYEQFF. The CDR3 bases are TGTGCCACCAGTGATTTGAATAGCGGGAGTTCCTATGAGCAGTTCTTC.

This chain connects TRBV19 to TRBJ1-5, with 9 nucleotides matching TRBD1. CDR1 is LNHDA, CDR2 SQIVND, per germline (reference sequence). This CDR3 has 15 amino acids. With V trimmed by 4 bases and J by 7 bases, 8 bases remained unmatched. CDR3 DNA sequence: TGTGCCAGTAGTACGGACAGGGGAAAAAACCAGCCCCAGCATTTT. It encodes CASSTDRGKNQPQHF. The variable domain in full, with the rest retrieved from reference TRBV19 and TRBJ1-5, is DGGITQSPKYLFRKEGQNVTLSCEQNLNHDAMYWYRQDPGQGLRLIYYSQIVNDFQKGDIAEGYSVSREKKESFPLTVTSAQKNPTAFYLCASSTDRGKNQPQHFGDGTRLSIL.

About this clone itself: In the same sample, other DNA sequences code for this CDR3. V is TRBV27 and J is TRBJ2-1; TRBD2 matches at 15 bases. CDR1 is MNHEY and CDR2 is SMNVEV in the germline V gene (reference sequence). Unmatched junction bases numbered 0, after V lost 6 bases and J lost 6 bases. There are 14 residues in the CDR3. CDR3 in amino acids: CASRGLAGGNEQFF. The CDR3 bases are TGTGCCAGCAGGGGACTAGCGGGAGGCAATGAGCAGTTCTTC.

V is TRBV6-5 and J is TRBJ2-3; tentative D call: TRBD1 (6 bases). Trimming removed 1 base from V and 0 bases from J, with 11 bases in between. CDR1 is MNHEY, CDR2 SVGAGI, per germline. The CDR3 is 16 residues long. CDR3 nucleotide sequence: TGTGCCAGCAGTTACTTGGGGGCCTCTAGCACAGATACGCAGTATTTT. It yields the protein CASSYLGASSTDTQYF.